This TCR beta chain was recorded in a study of blood T cell repertoires in COVID-19. Study information: Samples taken during acute and convalescent COVID-19 were collected in the United States, Italy and Spain. The cDNA or gDNA used as material had been derived from T cells, B-cell-depleted T cells, or PBMCs.

The V end was cut by 4 bases, the J end by 1 base, with 11 bases between. The CDR3 totals 13 residues. Germline V gives CDR1 SQVTM, CDR2 ANQGSEA. Study processing details: Using reference gene primer amplification, nucleated cell counts were estimated. The method was immunoSEQ multiplex PCR; TCRdb's version includes in-frame clones alone and lacks a portion of them. From that table come the V and J calls and clone size; the DNA was used to work out D and trimming. The repertoire consists of under 300,000 clones, with roughly 85% occurring once and the leading ten covering 3.4%. This TCR derives from a woman between 18 and 29 years old with acute or convalescent COVID-19. J is TRBJ2-7 and V is TRBV29-1; D may be TRBD2 (6 bases). The source material was peripheral blood. CDR3 in amino acids: CSVGRGNSYEQYF. CDR3 DNA: TGCAGCGTTGGACGGGGGAATTCCTACGAGCAGTACTTC.